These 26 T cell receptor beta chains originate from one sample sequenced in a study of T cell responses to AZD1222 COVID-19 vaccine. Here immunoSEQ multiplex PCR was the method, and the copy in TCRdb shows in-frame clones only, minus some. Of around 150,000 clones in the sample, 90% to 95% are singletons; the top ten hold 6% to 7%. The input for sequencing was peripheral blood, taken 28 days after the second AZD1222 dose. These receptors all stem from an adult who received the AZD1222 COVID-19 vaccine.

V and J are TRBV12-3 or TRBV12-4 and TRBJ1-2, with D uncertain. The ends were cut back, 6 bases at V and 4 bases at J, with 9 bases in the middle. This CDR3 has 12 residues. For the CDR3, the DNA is TGTGCCAGCAGCCCGCAGTCCTATGGCTACACCTTC. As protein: CASSPQSYGYTF.

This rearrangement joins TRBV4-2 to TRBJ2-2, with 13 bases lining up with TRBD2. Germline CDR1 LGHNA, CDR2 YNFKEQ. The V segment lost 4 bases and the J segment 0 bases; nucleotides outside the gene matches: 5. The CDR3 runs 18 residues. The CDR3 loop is CASSRGLAGATNTGELFF. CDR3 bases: TGTGCCAGCAGCCGAGGACTAGCGGGGGCGACGAACACCGGGGAGCTGTTTTTT.

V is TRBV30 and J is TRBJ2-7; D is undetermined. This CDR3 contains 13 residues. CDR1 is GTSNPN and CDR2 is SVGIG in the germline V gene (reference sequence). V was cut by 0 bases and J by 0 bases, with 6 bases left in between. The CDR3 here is CAWSVGISYEQYF. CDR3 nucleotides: TGTGCCTGGAGTGTGGGTATCTCCTACGAGCAGTACTTC.

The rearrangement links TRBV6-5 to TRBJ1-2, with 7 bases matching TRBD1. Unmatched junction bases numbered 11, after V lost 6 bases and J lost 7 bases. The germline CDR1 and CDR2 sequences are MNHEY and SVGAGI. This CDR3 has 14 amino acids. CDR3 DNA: TGTGCCAGCAGCCCCCTTTCCGGGACAGTTGGCTACACCTTC. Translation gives CASSPLSGTVGYTF.

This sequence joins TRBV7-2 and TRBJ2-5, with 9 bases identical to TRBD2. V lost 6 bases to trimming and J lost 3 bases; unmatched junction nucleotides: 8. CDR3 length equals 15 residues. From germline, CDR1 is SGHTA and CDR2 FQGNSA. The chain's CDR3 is CASRSKLAGKETQYF. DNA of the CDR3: TGTGCCAGCAGATCAAAACTAGCGGGTAAAGAGACCCAGTACTTC. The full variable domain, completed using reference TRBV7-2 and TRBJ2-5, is GAGVSQSPSNKVTEKGKDVELRCDPISGHTALYWYRQSLGQGLEFLIYFQGNSAPDKSGLPSDRFSAERTGGSVSTLTIQRTQQEDSAVYLCASRSKLAGKETQYFGPGTRLLVL.

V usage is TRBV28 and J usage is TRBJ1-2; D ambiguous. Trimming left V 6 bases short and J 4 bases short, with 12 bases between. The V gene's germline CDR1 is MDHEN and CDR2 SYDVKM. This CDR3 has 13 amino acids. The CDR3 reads CASSLRVGYGYTF. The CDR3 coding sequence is TGTGCCAGCAGCCTGAGGGTTGGCTATGGCTACACCTTC.

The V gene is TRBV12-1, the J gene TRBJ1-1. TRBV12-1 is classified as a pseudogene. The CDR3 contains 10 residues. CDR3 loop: CASSLSEAFF. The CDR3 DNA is TGTGCCAGCAGCTTATCCGAAGCTTTCTTT.

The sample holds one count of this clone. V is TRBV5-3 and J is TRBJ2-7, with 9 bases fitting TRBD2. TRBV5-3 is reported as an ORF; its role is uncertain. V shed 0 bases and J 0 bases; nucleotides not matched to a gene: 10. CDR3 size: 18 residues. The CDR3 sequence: CARSLGGITSGYSYEQYF. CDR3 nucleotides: TGTGCCAGAAGCTTGGGTGGCATAACTAGCGGGTACTCCTACGAGCAGTACTTC.

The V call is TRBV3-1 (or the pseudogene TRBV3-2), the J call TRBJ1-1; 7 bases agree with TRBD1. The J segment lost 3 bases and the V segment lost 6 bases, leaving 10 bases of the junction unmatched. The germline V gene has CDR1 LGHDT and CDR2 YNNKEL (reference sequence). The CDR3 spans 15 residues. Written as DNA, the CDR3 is TGTGCCAGCAGGTCGACAGGGAGAGGGGACACTGAAGCTTTCTTT. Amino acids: CASRSTGRGDTEAFF.

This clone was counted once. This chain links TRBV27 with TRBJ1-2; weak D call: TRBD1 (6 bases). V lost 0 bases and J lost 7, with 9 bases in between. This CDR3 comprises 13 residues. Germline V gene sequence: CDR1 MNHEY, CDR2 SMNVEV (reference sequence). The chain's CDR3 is CASSLSGAGGYTF. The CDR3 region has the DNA TGTGCCAGCAGTTTATCGGGGGCTGGTGGCTACACCTTC.

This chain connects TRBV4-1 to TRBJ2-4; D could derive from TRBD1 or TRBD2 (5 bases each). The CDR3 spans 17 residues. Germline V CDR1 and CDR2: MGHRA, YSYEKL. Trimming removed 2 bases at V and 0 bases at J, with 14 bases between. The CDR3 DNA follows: TGCGCCAGCAGCCAACCCCGGGACGGAAGAGCCAAAAACATTCAGTACTTC. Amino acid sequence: CASSQPRDGRAKNIQYF.

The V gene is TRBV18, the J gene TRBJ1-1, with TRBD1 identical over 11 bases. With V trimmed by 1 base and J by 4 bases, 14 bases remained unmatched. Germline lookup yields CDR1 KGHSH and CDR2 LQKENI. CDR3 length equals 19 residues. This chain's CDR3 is CASSPLAPGTGGVSTEAFF. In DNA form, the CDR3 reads TGTGCCAGCTCACCACTGGCCCCCGGGACAGGGGGGGTAAGCACTGAAGCTTTCTTT.

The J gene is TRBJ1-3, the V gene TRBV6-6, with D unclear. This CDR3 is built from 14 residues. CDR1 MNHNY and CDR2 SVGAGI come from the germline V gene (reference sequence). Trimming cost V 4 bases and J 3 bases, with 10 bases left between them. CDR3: CASSSWIVGNTIYF. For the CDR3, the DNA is TGTGCCAGCAGTTCCTGGATCGTTGGAAACACCATATATTTT.

This CDR3 reads CASSFRAITEAFF. CDR3 DNA: TGTGCCAGCAGTTTTCGCGCCATCACAGAAGCTTTCTTT. The gene calls are TRBV12-3 or TRBV12-4 and TRBJ1-1; D remains unclear. Trimming pared 3 bases from V and 8 bases from J, leaving 13 bases between. The CDR3 sequence is 13 residues long.

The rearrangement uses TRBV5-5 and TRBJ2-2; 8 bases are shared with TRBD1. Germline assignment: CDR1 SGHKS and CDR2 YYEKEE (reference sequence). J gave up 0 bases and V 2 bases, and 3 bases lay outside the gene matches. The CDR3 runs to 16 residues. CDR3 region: CASSFSGQANTGELFF. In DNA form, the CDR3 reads TGTGCCAGCAGCTTTTCGGGACAGGCGAACACCGGGGAGCTGTTTTTT.

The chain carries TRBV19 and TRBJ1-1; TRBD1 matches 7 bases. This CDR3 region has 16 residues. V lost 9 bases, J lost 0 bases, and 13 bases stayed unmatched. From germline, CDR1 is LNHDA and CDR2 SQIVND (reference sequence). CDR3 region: CASNKIQGVVNTEAFF. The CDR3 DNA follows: TGTGCCAGCAACAAAATTCAGGGGGTCGTGAACACTGAAGCTTTCTTT.

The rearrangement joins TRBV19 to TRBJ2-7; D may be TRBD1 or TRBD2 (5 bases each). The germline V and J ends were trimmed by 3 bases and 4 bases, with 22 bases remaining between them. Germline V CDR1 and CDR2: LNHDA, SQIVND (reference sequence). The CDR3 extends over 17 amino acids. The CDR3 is CASSMDPRDPGAYEQYF. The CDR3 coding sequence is TGTGCCAGTAGTATGGACCCCCGGGACCCGGGCGCTTACGAGCAGTACTTC.

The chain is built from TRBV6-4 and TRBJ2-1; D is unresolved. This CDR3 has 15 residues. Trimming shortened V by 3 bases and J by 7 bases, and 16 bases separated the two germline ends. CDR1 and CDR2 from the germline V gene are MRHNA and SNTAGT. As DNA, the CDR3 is TGTGCCAGCAGTGATGGGTCTGGCCAGCAAAATGAGCAGTTCTTC. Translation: CASSDGSGQQNEQFF.

In DNA form, the CDR3 reads TGTGCCAGCTCCTACGGGGGTCCCTATGGCTACACCTTC. Translating it yields CASSYGGPYGYTF. This sequence joins TRBV7-3 and TRBJ1-2; tentatively, D is TRBD1 (5 bases). Per germline, CDR1 SGHTA and CDR2 FQGTGA. CDR3 size: 13 residues. The ends were cut back, 8 bases at V and 4 bases at J, with 14 bases in the middle.

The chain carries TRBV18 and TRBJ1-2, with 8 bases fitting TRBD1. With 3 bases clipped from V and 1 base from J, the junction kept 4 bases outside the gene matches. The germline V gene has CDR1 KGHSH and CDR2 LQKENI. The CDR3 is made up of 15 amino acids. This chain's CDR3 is CASSPPGQVNYGYTF. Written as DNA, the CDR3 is TGTGCCAGCTCACCGCCGGGACAGGTTAACTATGGCTACACCTTC.

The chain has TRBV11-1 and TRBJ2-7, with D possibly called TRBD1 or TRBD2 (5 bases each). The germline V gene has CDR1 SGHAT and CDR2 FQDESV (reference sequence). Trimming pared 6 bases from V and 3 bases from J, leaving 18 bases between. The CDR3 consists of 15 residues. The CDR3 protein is CASSQGAAELYEQYF. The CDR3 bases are TGTGCCAGCAGTCAAGGGGCAGCGGAGCTCTACGAGCAGTACTTC.

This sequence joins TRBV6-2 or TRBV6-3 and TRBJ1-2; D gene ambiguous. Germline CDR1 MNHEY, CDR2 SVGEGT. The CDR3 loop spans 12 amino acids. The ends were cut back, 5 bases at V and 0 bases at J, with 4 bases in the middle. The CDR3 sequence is CASSLANYGYTF. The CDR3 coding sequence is TGTGCCAGCAGTCTAGCTAACTATGGCTACACCTTC.

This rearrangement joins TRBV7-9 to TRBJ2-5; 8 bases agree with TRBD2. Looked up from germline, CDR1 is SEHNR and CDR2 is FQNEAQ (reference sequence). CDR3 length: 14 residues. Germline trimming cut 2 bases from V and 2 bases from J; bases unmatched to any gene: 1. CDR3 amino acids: CASSLTGGQETQYF. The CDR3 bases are TGTGCCAGCAGCTTAACGGGGGGGCAAGAGACCCAGTACTTC.

This CDR3 is CASSILYRGDTGELFF. The CDR3 DNA sequence: TGTGCCAGTAGTATACTCTACAGGGGGGACACCGGGGAGCTGTTTTTT. The rearrangement joins TRBV19 to TRBJ2-2; TRBD1 matches at 8 bases. The CDR3 runs 16 residues. CDR1 is LNHDA and CDR2 is SQIVND in the germline V gene (reference sequence). V was clipped by 2 bases and J by 3 bases; unmatched bases: 5. Combining the CDR3 with reference TRBV19 and TRBJ2-2 gives the whole variable domain DGGITQSPKYLFRKEGQNVTLSCEQNLNHDAMYWYRQDPGQGLRLIYYSQIVNDFQKGDIAEGYSVSREKKESFPLTVTSAQKNPTAFYLCASSILYRGDTGELFFGEGSRLTVL.

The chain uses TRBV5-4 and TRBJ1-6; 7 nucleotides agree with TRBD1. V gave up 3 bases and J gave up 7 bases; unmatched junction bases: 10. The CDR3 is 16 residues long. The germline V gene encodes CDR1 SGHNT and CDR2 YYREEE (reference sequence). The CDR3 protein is CASSSTGATSNSPLHF. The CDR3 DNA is TGTGCCAGCAGCTCCACAGGGGCGACTTCAAATTCACCCCTCCACTTT. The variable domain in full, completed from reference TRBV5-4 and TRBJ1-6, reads ETGVTQSPTHLIKTRGQQVTLRCSSQSGHNTVSWYQQALGQGPQFIFQYYREEENGRGNFPPRFSGLQFPNYSSELNVNALELDDSALYLCASSSTGATSNSPLHFGNGTRLTVT.

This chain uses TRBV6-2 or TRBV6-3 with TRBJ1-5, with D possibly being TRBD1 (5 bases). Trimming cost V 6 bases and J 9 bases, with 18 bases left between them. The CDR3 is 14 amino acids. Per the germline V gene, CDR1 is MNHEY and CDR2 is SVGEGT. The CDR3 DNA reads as TGTGCCAGCAGCCCCACATGGGGGAGGTGGCCCCAGCATTTT. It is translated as CASSPTWGRWPQHF.